This T cell receptor beta chain was obtained from a study of blood T cell repertoires in COVID-19. Background on the study: Donors in the United States, Italy and Spain gave samples during acute or convalescent COVID-19. From T cells, B-cell-depleted T cells, or PBMCs came the material, which was cDNA or gDNA.

Authors' data handling: Amplification of reference gene primers was used by the study to estimate nucleated cell counts. The method was immunoSEQ multiplex PCR; TCRdb's version includes in-frame clones alone and lacks a portion of them. From that table come the V and J calls and clone size; the DNA was used to work out D and trimming. The repertoire holds roughly 670,000 clones, with approximately 90% as singletons. The germline V gene encodes CDR1 SGHNT and CDR2 YENEEA. V gave up 5 bases and J gave up 4 bases; unmatched junction bases: 5. The CDR3 contains 14 residues. The rearrangement joins TRBV11-3 to TRBJ2-7; TRBD1 matches 10 bases. Sample: peripheral blood. This receptor was taken from a woman aged 18-30 years with acute or convalescent COVID-19. The CDR3 coding sequence is TGTGCCAGCAGCCACGGACAGGGGGGGTACGAGCAGTACTTC. This codes for CASSHGQGGYEQYF.